This T cell receptor (beta chain) was documented in a study of blood T cell repertoires in COVID-19. Background on the study: The United States, Italy and Spain were the sources of the acute and convalescent COVID-19 samples.

TCRdb's copy holds only in-frame clones and misses some; the assay was immunoSEQ multiplex PCR. Altogether 130,000 or so clones are present, roughly 88% being singletons, with the ten largest covering 2% to 2.5%. The germline V gene has CDR1 SGHRS and CDR2 YFSETQ. The V end was cut by 2 bases, the J end by 6 bases, with 6 bases between. This CDR3 is built from 11 residues. Specimen: peripheral blood. The source is a man between 65 and 85 years old with active COVID-19. The chain recombines TRBV5-1 with TRBJ2-7; weak D call: TRBD1 (6 bases). The CDR3 region has the DNA TGCGCCAGCAGCTTAGGGGGCGAGCAGTACTTC. It encodes CASSLGGEQYF.